Listed below are T cell receptor beta chains from one sample, sequenced in a study of early T cells in non-severe SARS-CoV-2 infection. TCRdb independently ran MiXCR on the 5' RACE reads; one entry per CDR3 protein. The data contain 70,000 to 85,000 distinct CDR3 sequences, about 12% of them singletons. The source material was whole blood. The receptors come from an adult who was a healthcare worker with PCR-confirmed SARS-CoV-2 infection or an uninfected control (not recorded which). Both conserved end residues are part of each CDR3. The D gene is left open where the match is weak. The size field is filled for only some rows; it gives once, few, many or a size class.

D	V	J	size	DNA	CDR3
TRBD1	TRBV7-2	TRBJ2-1	few	TGTGCCAGCAGCTCGAGGCGGACAGGGCTGGGTGAGCAGTTCTTC	CASSSRRTGLGEQFF
TRBD2	TRBV20-1	TRBJ2-7	.	TGCAGTGCCGAGGGACTAGCGGGAGTGTACGAGCAGTACTTC	CSAEGLAGVYEQYF
.	TRBV2	TRBJ1-6	.	TGTGCCAGCAGTGGGGATTATAATTCACCCCTCCACTTT	CASSGDYNSPLHF
.	TRBV6-5	TRBJ2-1	.	TGTGCCAGCAGACTATCAGGGTTCTACAATGAGCAGTTCTTC	CASRLSGFYNEQFF
.	TRBV21-1	TRBJ2-1	many	TGTGCCACCCCCCGGGTAGAGCAGTTCTTC	CATPRVEQFF
TRBD1	TRBV5-1	TRBJ2-7	few	TGCGCCAGCAGCATAGGACAGGCCGACTCCTACGAGCAGTACTTC	CASSIGQADSYEQYF
TRBD1	TRBV5-1	TRBJ1-5	.	TGCGCCAGCAGCCTAGGGACAGAGATCAATCAGCCCCAGCATTTT	CASSLGTEINQPQHF
.	TRBV10-2	TRBJ1-2	.	TGCGCCAGCAGCGAGACAGGAGCTAACTATGGCTACACCTTC	CASSETGANYGYTF
.	TRBV29-1	TRBJ2-6	.	TGCAGCACCTTGAGCTCTGGGGCCAACGTCCTGACTTTC	CSTLSSGANVLTF
.	TRBV28	TRBJ2-1	many	TGTGCCAGCAGTAGCAGCGGGCCCGCGACGGGGAATGAGCAGTTCTTC	CASSSSGPATGNEQFF
.	TRBV28	TRBJ1-2	few	TGTGCCAGCAGTTTATTATCCGACAGACAAAGGCATGGCTACACCTTC	CASSLLSDRQRHGYTF
.	TRBV4-1	TRBJ2-2	.	TGCGCCAGCAGCCTCCTTACGACCGGGGAGCTGTTTTTT	CASSLLTTGELFF
.	TRBV11-1	TRBJ1-6	few	TGTGCCAGCAGCTTTAACAGGATCCAATATAATTCACCCCTCCACTTT	CASSFNRIQYNSPLHF
.	TRBV6-1	TRBJ2-5	.	TGTGCCAGCGGCCCCCTCCGCCGGGGCCCCCAAGAGACCCAGTACTTC	CASGPLRRGPQETQYF
TRBD2	TRBV28	TRBJ2-7	.	TGTGCCAGTACTAGCGGGAGCCTCTACGAGCAGTACTTC	CASTSGSLYEQYF
.	TRBV7-9	TRBJ2-3	few	TGTGCCAGCAGCTTAGGAGACGGCCACACAGATACGCAGTATTTT	CASSLGDGHTDTQYF
TRBD1	TRBV11-3	TRBJ2-7	.	TGTGCCAGCAGCTCAGGGGGCCGCGAGCAGTACTTC	CASSSGGREQYF
TRBD2	TRBV11-2	TRBJ2-1	.	TGTGCCAGCAGTCCCCGACTAGCGCCTAAGGATGCGAATGAGCAGTTCTTC	CASSPRLAPKDANEQFF
TRBD1	TRBV5-1	TRBJ1-2	many	TGCGCCAGCAGCTTGGGGACAGGGCGTAACTATGGCTACACCTTC	CASSLGTGRNYGYTF
.	TRBV19	TRBJ1-2	few	TGTGCCAGTAGTATATGGCAGAACTATGGCTACACCTTC	CASSIWQNYGYTF
.	TRBV18	TRBJ1-2	many	TGTGCCAGCTCACCACCATTCAACTATGGCTACACCTTC	CASSPPFNYGYTF
.	TRBV14	TRBJ1-1	.	TGTGCCAGCAGCCAAGAAATTCCGGGGCATGGGGAAGAGAACACTGAAGCTTTCTTT	CASSQEIPGHGEENTEAFF
TRBD2	TRBV20-1	TRBJ2-7	many	TGCAGTGCTAAAGGGGCTCTAGGAGCGGGAGGGCCTGGGACCTACGAGCAGTACTTC	CSAKGALGAGGPGTYEQYF
.	TRBV11-2	TRBJ1-5	.	TGTGCCAGCAGCTTAGTGAGAGGGACTGGGCAGCCCCAGCATTTT	CASSLVRGTGQPQHF
.	TRBV12-3/TRBV12-4	TRBJ1-1	few	TGTGCCAGCAGTTTAGTCAATTCCCCCACTGAAGCTTTCTTT	CASSLVNSPTEAFF
TRBD1	TRBV7-9	TRBJ1-6	many	TGTGCCAGCAGTCCCGGGACAGATAATTCACCCCTCCACTTT	CASSPGTDNSPLHF
.	TRBV21-1	TRBJ2-2	.	TGTGCCAGCAGCATTAGCGGGAGGACGAACACCGGGGAGCTGTTTTTT	CASSISGRTNTGELFF
.	TRBV2	TRBJ1-6	.	TGTGCCAGCAGTGGACAGGTGGGGAATTCACCCCTCCACTTT	CASSGQVGNSPLHF
.	TRBV12-3/TRBV12-4	TRBJ1-2	.	TGTGCCAGCAGTTTATTCTCCACCGATGGCTACACCTTC	CASSLFSTDGYTF
TRBD2	TRBV4-2	TRBJ2-5	.	TGTGCCAGCAGCCTTATCTCTGGCGGTAGCGGGGGGCAAGAGACCCAGTACTTC	CASSLISGGSGGQETQYF
.	TRBV7-6	TRBJ2-3	few	TGTGCCAGCAGCTCCTTACAAGGACTTCATACGCAGTATTTT	CASSSLQGLHTQYF
.	TRBV28	TRBJ2-5	.	TGTGCCAGCAGTTTGAGGTTGACCCAGTACTTC	CASSLRLTQYF
.	TRBV7-2	TRBJ2-7	few	TGTGCCAGCAGCTTAGTTTCGGGGTATGAGCAGTACTTC	CASSLVSGYEQYF
.	TRBV20-1	TRBJ1-2	.	TGCAGTGCTAGAAGGACGGATTCTAACTATGGCTACACCTTC	CSARRTDSNYGYTF
TRBD1	TRBV6-5	TRBJ1-1	.	TGTGCCAGCAGTTACTCGGAACAGGGGGCAGCTTTCTTT	CASSYSEQGAAFF
TRBD2	TRBV5-4	TRBJ2-7	few	TGTGCCAGCAGCTTGGTGGGGACTAGGATCGACGAGCAGTACTTC	CASSLVGTRIDEQYF
.	TRBV25-1	TRBJ2-7	.	TGTGCCAGCAGTGCCGACCCGACAGGCCAATATTCCTACGAGCAGTACTTC	CASSADPTGQYSYEQYF
.	TRBV10-3	TRBJ2-2	.	TGTGCCATCAGTGTGGGCCGGAACACCGGGGAGCTGTTTTTT	CAISVGRNTGELFF
.	TRBV7-8	TRBJ2-3	few	TGTGCCAGCAGCTATACCGGGGTTGGAGATACGCAGTATTTT	CASSYTGVGDTQYF
.	TRBV6-5	TRBJ1-1	.	TGTGCCAGCAGTTACCAAACAGCAGGGCTCGAGAGTGAAGCTTTCTTT	CASSYQTAGLESEAFF
.	TRBV7-9	TRBJ1-2	few	TGTGCCAGCAGCTTGGACTGGGGCTATGGCTACACCTTC	CASSLDWGYGYTF
TRBD1	TRBV12-3/TRBV12-4	TRBJ1-3	.	TGTGCCAGCAGTTTCGCCGGGACAGCAACTGGAAACACCATATATTTT	CASSFAGTATGNTIYF